These T cell receptor beta chains were read from a single sample in a study of beta chain features in type 1 diabetes. Here immunoSEQ multiplex PCR was the method, and the copy in TCRdb shows in-frame clones only, minus some. The sample shows over 650,000 clones, roughly an eighth of them seen only once. The sequenced sample was naive CD4+ T cells from blood. The receptor source for this set is a man aged 18-30 years with type 1 diabetes. Each CDR3 is given with its conserved first and last residue. The D gene is left open where the match is weak. The listing skips clone size in some rows; elsewhere it reads once, few, many or a size class.

d_call j_call v_call clone_size cdr3_aa cdr3_nt
. TRBJ1-1 TRBV19 few CASSPGRSGTEAFF TGTGCCAGTAGTCCGGGACGAAGTGGGACTGAAGCTTTCTTT
. TRBJ2-2 TRBV9 . CASSVTGNTGELFF TGTGCCAGCAGCGTAACAGGGAACACCGGGGAGCTGTTTTTT
. TRBJ2-5 TRBV18 . CASSPRYQETQYF TGTGCCAGCTCACCTAGGTACCAAGAGACCCAGTACTTC
TRBD1 TRBJ2-2 TRBV5-1 few CASSPDRARTGELFF TGCGCCAGCAGCCCGGACAGGGCTAGAACCGGGGAGCTGTTTTTT
. TRBJ2-3 TRBV18 few CASSRGSDTQYF TGTGCCAGCTCCCGGGGGTCAGATACGCAGTATTTT
. TRBJ2-5 TRBV9 few CASSPQQTEETQYF TGTGCCAGCAGCCCTCAACAGACTGAAGAGACCCAGTACTTC
. TRBJ2-6 TRBV6-6 . CASQRSGAENVLTF TGTGCCAGCCAAAGATCAGGGGCCGAGAACGTCCTGACTTTC
. TRBJ2-1 TRBV4-3 few CASSQDWSNEQFF TGCGCCAGCAGCCAAGATTGGAGCAATGAGCAGTTCTTC
TRBD2 TRBJ2-3 TRBV5-4 few CASSVAGGPPSTDTQYF TGTGCCAGCAGTGTGGCGGGAGGGCCTCCTAGCACAGATACGCAGTATTTT
. TRBJ1-4 TRBV30 few CACDRISGKLFF TGTGCCTGTGACAGGATCTCTGGAAAACTGTTTTTT
TRBD2 TRBJ2-3 TRBV5-4 . CASSLAVAGTPDTQYF TGTGCCAGCAGCTTGGCGGTAGCGGGGACCCCAGATACGCAGTATTTT
. TRBJ2-3 TRBV23-1 few CASSQFTINRAWTDTQYF TGCGCCAGCAGTCAATTCACCATTAACAGGGCTTGGACAGATACGCAGTATTTT
. TRBJ1-5 TRBV27 . CASSLDGEFQPQHF TGTGCCAGCAGTTTAGATGGGGAATTTCAGCCCCAGCATTTT
. TRBJ1-2 TRBV6-5 . CAQGRIYGYTF TGTGCCCAGGGTAGGATCTATGGCTACACCTTC
TRBD1 TRBJ2-7 TRBV5-4 few CASRTDRVSYEQYF TGTGCCAGCAGGACCGACAGGGTGTCGTACGAGCAGTACTTC
TRBD1 TRBJ2-6 TRBV28 few CASSLDRGPGANVLTF TGTGCCAGCAGTTTGGACAGGGGGCCTGGGGCCAACGTCCTGACTTTC
TRBD1 TRBJ2-1 TRBV25-1 few CASSPLRTGGVNEQFF TGTGCCAGCAGTCCCTTAAGGACAGGAGGAGTTAATGAGCAGTTCTTC
. TRBJ1-1 TRBV30 few CAWSKLNTEAFF TGTGCCTGGAGTAAACTCAACACTGAAGCTTTCTTT
. TRBJ2-5 TRBV9 few CASSTSNQETQYF TGTGCCAGCAGCACATCCAACCAAGAGACCCAGTACTTC
. TRBJ2-7 TRBV5-1 . CASSLEASSHEQYF TGCGCCAGCAGCTTGGAGGCTAGCTCCCACGAGCAGTACTTC
. TRBJ2-3 TRBV27 few CASSLGWTPQSLDTQYF TGTGCCAGCAGTCTGGGCTGGACCCCACAAAGTTTAGATACGCAGTATTTT
. TRBJ1-5 TRBV23-1 many CASSDIPGPGQPQHF TGCGCCAGCAGTGATATTCCGGGGCCGGGCCAGCCCCAGCATTTT
. TRBJ1-2 TRBV29-1 . CSVEGGRVQNYGYTF TGCAGCGTTGAAGGTGGCAGGGTCCAGAACTATGGCTACACCTTC
. TRBJ2-7 TRBV18 few CASSRDGAYEQYF TGTGCCAGCTCCCGCGACGGCGCCTACGAGCAGTACTTC
. TRBJ2-2 TRBV7-2 few CASSKHYRAANTGELFF TGTGCCAGCAGCAAACATTACAGGGCGGCGAACACCGGGGAGCTGTTTTTT
TRBD1 TRBJ2-3 TRBV6-5 . CASSRQGVTDTQYF TGTGCCAGCAGTCGACAGGGGGTCACAGATACGCAGTATTTT
. TRBJ2-7 TRBV23-1 . CASSQSNRQCVDEQYF TGCGCCAGCAGTCAATCGAACCGGCAATGCGTGGACGAGCAGTACTTC
. TRBJ1-2 TRBV7-2 few CASSSDPASGEGYTF TGTGCCAGCAGCTCCGACCCGGCCTCCGGGGAAGGCTACACCTTC
. TRBJ1-1 TRBV2 . CASRSGAEAFF TGTGCCAGCAGGTCAGGAGCTGAAGCTTTCTTT
. TRBJ2-3 TRBV29-1 . CSERYSTDTQYF TGCAGCGAGCGATATTCCACAGATACGCAGTATTTT
TRBD1 TRBJ2-5 TRBV14 . CASSPRDSRKTQYF TGTGCCAGCAGCCCCCGGGACAGTAGAAAGACCCAGTACTTC
. TRBJ2-2 TRBV29-1 . CSASTGELFF TGCAGCGCTAGCACCGGGGAGCTGTTTTTT
. TRBJ2-7 TRBV18 once CASSQSEGSYEQYF TGTGCCAGCTCACAATCCGAGGGGTCCTACGAGCAGTACTTC
. TRBJ2-7 TRBV2 . CASSEKDLDRDTNF TGTGCCAGCAGTGAAAAAGACCTGGACCGGGACACCAACTTC
TRBD1 TRBJ2-6 TRBV7-2 . CASSLRTGPGANVLTF TGTGCCAGCAGCTTGCGGACAGGGCCCGGGGCCAACGTCCTGACTTTC
TRBD2 TRBJ2-5 TRBV4-1 few CASSQADGGWETQYF TGCGCCAGCAGCCAAGCAGACGGGGGGTGGGAGACCCAGTACTTC
. TRBJ2-6 TRBV21-1 few CASSLGRGPGPGANVLTF TGTGCCAGCAGCCTAGGCCGCGGGCCGGGGCCTGGGGCCAACGTCCTGACTTTC
. TRBJ1-1 TRBV18 . CASSPIYSGNTEAFF TGTGCCAGCTCACCGATCTACAGTGGGAACACTGAAGCTTTCTTT
. TRBJ2-3 TRBV12-5 . CASGPGRTTDTQYF TGTGCTAGTGGACCAGGACGGACCACAGATACGCAGTATTTT
. TRBJ2-7 TRBV27 few CASSLAGMTAQQYF TGTGCCAGCAGTCTCGCAGGGATGACCGCGCAGCAGTACTTC
. TRBJ2-1 TRBV30 . CAWNMGGYNEQFF TGTGCCTGGAACATGGGCGGTTACAATGAGCAGTTCTTC
. TRBJ2-3 TRBV7-9 . CASSLAEGWDTQYF TGTGCCAGCAGCTTAGCGGAGGGATGGGATACGCAGTATTTT
TRBD2 TRBJ2-3 TRBV14 . CASSQDRGGPRHF TGTGCCAGCAGCCAAGATCGCGGGGGTCCCCGGCATTTT
. TRBJ1-5 TRBV30 . CAWSVTDNQPQHF TGTGCCTGGAGTGTGACAGACAATCAGCCCCAGCATTTT
. TRBJ2-3 TRBV7-2 few CASSRKWDTQYF TGTGCCAGCAGCCGCAAATGGGATACGCAGTATTTT
. TRBJ2-7 TRBV13 . CASSLMYEQYF TGTGCCAGCAGCTTAATGTACGAGCAGTACTTC
TRBD1 TRBJ1-2 TRBV2 few CASSLQGGVDYGYTF TGTGCCAGCAGTCTACAGGGGGGAGTGGACTATGGCTACACCTTC
. TRBJ2-7 TRBV28 . CASSPQGTYEQYF TGTGCCAGCAGTCCCCAGGGGACCTACGAGCAGTACTTC
. TRBJ1-3 TRBV30 few CAWSQERGNTIYF TGTGCCTGGAGTCAGGAAAGGGGAAACACCATATATTTT
. TRBJ2-3 TRBV5-4 once CASSLPGLPRHTQYF TGTGCCAGCAGTCTGCCGGGACTCCCGCGACATACGCAGTATTTT
TRBD1 TRBJ1-5 TRBV30 . CAWSPLTGAQPQHF TGTGCCTGGAGTCCACTTACAGGGGCTCAGCCCCAGCATTTT
. TRBJ1-4 TRBV4-3 few CASSQGGRGVEKLFF TGCGCCAGCAGCCAAGGAGGCAGGGGTGTGGAAAAACTGTTTTTT
. TRBJ2-7 TRBV6-5 . CASRGPGYEQYF TGTGCCAGCCGCGGGCCGGGGTACGAGCAGTACTTC
TRBD2 TRBJ2-3 TRBV10-3 . CAIRASGVTSTDTQYF TGTGCCATCAGGGCTAGCGGGGTAACTAGCACAGATACGCAGTATTTT
. TRBJ2-1 TRBV5-8 few CASSRTAGDEQFF TGTGCCAGCAGCCGGACCGCCGGGGATGAGCAGTTCTTC